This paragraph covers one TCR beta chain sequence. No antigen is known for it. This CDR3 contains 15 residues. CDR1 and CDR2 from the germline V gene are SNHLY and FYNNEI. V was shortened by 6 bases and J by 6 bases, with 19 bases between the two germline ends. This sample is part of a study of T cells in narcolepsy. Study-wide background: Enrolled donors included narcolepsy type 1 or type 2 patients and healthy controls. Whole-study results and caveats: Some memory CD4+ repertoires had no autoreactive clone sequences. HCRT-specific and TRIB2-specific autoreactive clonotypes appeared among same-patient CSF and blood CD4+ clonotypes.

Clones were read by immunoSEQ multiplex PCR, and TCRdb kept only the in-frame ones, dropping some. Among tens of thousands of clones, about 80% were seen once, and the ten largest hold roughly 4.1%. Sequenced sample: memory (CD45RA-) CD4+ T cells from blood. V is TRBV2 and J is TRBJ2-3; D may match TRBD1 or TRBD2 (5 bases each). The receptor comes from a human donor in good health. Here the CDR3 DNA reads TGTGCCAGCAGGCCGGGACGGATATTCGTGGATACGCAGTATTTT. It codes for CASRPGRIFVDTQYF. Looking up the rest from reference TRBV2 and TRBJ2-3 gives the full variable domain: EPEVTQTPSHQVTQMGQEVILRCVPISNHLYFYWYRQILGQKVEFLVSFYNNEISEKSEIFDDQFSVERPDGSNFTLKIRSTKLEDSAMYFCASRPGRIFVDTQYFGPGTRLTVL.